Each of the 17 T cell receptor beta chains below was sequenced from the same sample in a study of blood T cell repertoires in COVID-19 (dated by TCRdb to about 2020). The method behind the library was the immunoSEQ multiplex PCR assay. Not all clones reach the TCRdb copy of this immuneACCESS table, which keeps in-frame sequences only. Checked studies attribute under half of the gap to unresolved V genes and leave the rest unexplained. In this sample the table shows about 350,000 clones, about 90% of which occur a single time. Together, the top ten hold nearly 6.5% of the sample. Sequenced sample: peripheral blood. Receptor source: a woman in her forties or fifties with COVID-19, enrolled during active disease.

The chain links TRBV30 to TRBJ1-5; 8 bases match TRBD1. Unmatched junction bases numbered 4, after V lost 3 bases and J lost 6 bases. Germline loops: CDR1 GTSNPN, CDR2 SVGIG (reference sequence). This CDR3 comprises 13 residues. CDR3 sequence (DNA): TGTGCCTGGAGCAGGGGGCAGGGTCAGCCCCAGCATTTT. Translated, it gives CAWSRGQGQPQHF.

The chain employs TRBV11-2 and TRBJ1-2, with 8 bases matching TRBD1. V dropped 2 bases and J dropped 8; count of bases not matched to a gene: 10. This CDR3 comprises 15 residues. The germline V gene has CDR1 SGHAT and CDR2 FQNNGV. CDR3 loop: CASSLRLTGGYGYTF. In nucleotides, the CDR3 is TGTGCCAGCAGCTTAAGGCTCACAGGGGGGTACGGCTACACCTTC.

The chain has TRBV19 and TRBJ2-6, with no clear D. The CDR3 runs 13 residues. V lost 7 bases and J lost 0, with 4 bases in between. CDR1 and CDR2 (germline): LNHDA, SQIVND (reference sequence). CDR3 region: CASTSSGANVLTF. The CDR3 DNA follows: TGTGCCAGTACCTCCTCTGGGGCCAACGTCCTGACTTTC.

This chain connects TRBV18 to TRBJ1-1; D gene unclear. Germline V gene lookup returns CDR1 KGHSH and CDR2 LQKENI. With 6 bases removed from V and 3 bases from J, the gap between germline ends came to 11 bases. The CDR3 consists of 13 residues. The CDR3 coding sequence is TGTGCCAGCTCCCCTAGGTTAGACACTGAAGCTTTCTTT. Translation: CASSPRLDTEAFF.

This rearrangement joins TRBV3-1 (or the pseudogene TRBV3-2) to TRBJ1-2; D might be TRBD1 (6 bases). The V end was cut by 4 bases, the J end by 5 bases, with 11 bases between. The CDR3 is made up of 13 amino acids. Germline CDR1 LGHDT, CDR2 YNNKEL (reference sequence). The CDR3 here is CASSLQGPYGYTF. The CDR3 DNA reads TGTGCCAGCAGCCTTCAGGGGCCGTATGGCTACACCTTC.

The rearrangement joins TRBV19 to TRBJ2-3, with D possibly being TRBD1 (6 bases). CDR1 LNHDA and CDR2 SQIVND come from the germline V gene (reference sequence). The CDR3 is made up of 13 amino acids. Trimming removed 6 bases at V and 10 bases at J, with 17 bases between. CDR3 nucleotide sequence: TGTGCCAGTAGAAAACCGACAGGCACTGCGCAGTATTTT. It is translated as CASRKPTGTAQYF.

The rearrangement links TRBV19 to TRBJ2-1; 7 bases line up with TRBD2. CDR3 size: 16 residues. Germline CDR1 LNHDA, CDR2 SQIVND (reference sequence). The trim removed 5 bases at V and 7 bases at J, leaving 14 bases unmatched. CDR3 sequence reads: CASSPSRLAFGNEQFF. The CDR3 coding sequence is TGTGCCAGTAGTCCCAGCCGACTAGCCTTTGGGAATGAGCAGTTCTTC.

The chain joins TRBV6-1 to TRBJ2-7; D unclear. Per the germline V gene, CDR1 is MNHNS and CDR2 is SASEGT. The CDR3 is 16 residues long. V lost 0 bases, J lost 0 bases, and 12 bases lay in between. The CDR3 DNA reads as TGTGCCAGCAGTGAAGCTGGCAGGCTTAGCTCCTACGAGCAGTACTTC. It is translated as CASSEAGRLSSYEQYF.

The chain couples TRBV10-3 to TRBJ2-7; 8 nucleotides align to TRBD2. The junction had 18 bases not matched to a gene; V was cut back by 6 bases and J by 5 bases. CDR3 size: 17 residues. CDR1 and CDR2 (germline): ENHRY, SYGVKD. In DNA, the CDR3 is TGTGCCATCAGCCTGACTAGCGTCAAAAGCTTCGGGAACGAGCAGTACTTC. Translation: CAISLTSVKSFGNEQYF.

This clone was observed a handful of times. This chain joins TRBV3-1 (or the pseudogene TRBV3-2) and TRBJ1-1, with a tentative D call TRBD1 (5 bases). The germline gives CDR1 LGHDT, CDR2 YNNKEL (reference sequence). The length of the CDR3 is 13 residues. Trimming cost V 0 bases and J 10 bases, with 12 bases left between them. CDR3 sequence reads: CASSQDQGLAAFF. In DNA form, the CDR3 reads TGTGCCAGCAGCCAAGACCAGGGATTAGCAGCTTTCTTT.

The chain carries TRBV4-3 and TRBJ2-7; TRBD1 matches at 7 bases. Looked up from germline, CDR1 is LGHNA and CDR2 is YSLEER. After removal of 0 bases from V and 3 bases from J, the junction contained 11 bases not matched to a gene. The CDR3 runs to 17 residues. Written as DNA, the CDR3 is TGCGCCAGCAGCCAAGATCTGGTGCAGGGGGATAGCTACGAGCAGTACTTC. Amino acid sequence: CASSQDLVQGDSYEQYF.

This clone was found once. The chain links TRBV11-3 to TRBJ1-1, with TRBD1 matching 8 bases. The CDR3 has 15 residues. V shed 7 bases and J 3 bases; nucleotides not matched to a gene: 10. Germline-derived CDR1 and CDR2 are SGHNT and YENEEA. CDR3 DNA: TGTGCCAGCACGACTACAGGGGGGAGCGACACTGAAGCTTTCTTT. Translated, it gives CASTTTGGSDTEAFF.

The chain is built from TRBV29-1 and TRBJ1-1; 8 bases align to TRBD1. The germline gives CDR1 SQVTM, CDR2 ANQGSEA. This CDR3 comprises 14 residues. With V trimmed by 4 bases and J by 4 bases, 8 bases remained unmatched. CDR3 protein: CSVGDPGQATEAFF. Here the CDR3 DNA reads TGCAGCGTTGGGGACCCGGGACAGGCCACTGAAGCTTTCTTT.

The chain has TRBV24-1 and TRBJ2-4; 11 bases are a match to TRBD1. The junction had 5 bases not matched to a gene; V was cut back by 4 bases and J by 7 bases. The CDR3 extends over 15 amino acids. Germline V CDR1 and CDR2: KGHDR, SFDVKD. The CDR3, as DNA: TGTGCCACCAGTGAACCGGGACAGGGGGGGAACATTCAGTACTTC. It is translated as CATSEPGQGGNIQYF.

V gene TRBV19 combines with J gene TRBJ1-5, with no clear D. This CDR3 spans 16 amino acids. The germline gives CDR1 LNHDA, CDR2 SQIVND (reference sequence). V lost 3 bases and J lost 0, with 12 bases in between. The CDR3 here is CASSISTVYSNQPQHF. The CDR3 nucleotides are TGTGCCAGTAGTATTTCAACAGTTTATAGCAATCAGCCCCAGCATTTT. The whole variable domain, filled in from reference TRBV19 and TRBJ1-5, reads DGGITQSPKYLFRKEGQNVTLSCEQNLNHDAMYWYRQDPGQGLRLIYYSQIVNDFQKGDIAEGYSVSREKKESFPLTVTSAQKNPTAFYLCASSISTVYSNQPQHFGDGTRLSIL.

The chain couples TRBV10-3 to TRBJ1-1; 9 bases line up with TRBD1. Losses at the gene ends were 4 bases for V and 1 base for J; bases not matched to a gene: 4. CDR3 size: 15 residues. Germline assignment: CDR1 ENHRY and CDR2 SYGVKD. CDR3 coding DNA: TGTGCCATCAGTGGAACAGGGGGCACGAACACTGAAGCTTTCTTT. It yields the protein CAISGTGGTNTEAFF.

The chain recombines TRBV7-2 with TRBJ2-5; 8 bases match TRBD2. This CDR3 is 14 amino acids long. V shed 6 bases and J 1 base; nucleotides not matched to a gene: 4. Per the germline V gene, CDR1 is SGHTA and CDR2 is FQGNSA. CDR3 bases: TGTGCCAGCAGGACCCGGGGGGGCCAAGAGACCCAGTACTTC. Encoded protein: CASRTRGGQETQYF.